Listed below are T cell receptor beta chains from one sample, sequenced in a study of CD8+ T cells in alopecia areata. Clones were read by immunoSEQ multiplex PCR, and TCRdb kept only the in-frame ones, dropping some. The table records 250,000 to 350,000 clones, about 60% of them present only once. The sequenced sample was CD4+ T cells sorted from blood, obtained around week 54, from a patient treated with tofacitinib. The origin of the receptors is a human donor with alopecia areata. CDR3s leave out the opening cysteine and the closing phenylalanine or tryptophan.

v_gene: TRBV30
j_gene: TRBJ1-4
CDR3aa: AWSDRRGGEKLF

v_gene: TRBV29-1
j_gene: TRBJ1-6
CDR3aa: SVVEGSGSPLH

v_gene: TRBV9
j_gene: TRBJ2-1
CDR3aa: ASSVAGYNEQF

v_gene: TRBV29-1
j_gene: TRBJ2-7
CDR3aa: SVLQGAYEQY

v_gene: TRBV4-2
j_gene: TRBJ2-7
CDR3aa: ASSQDGTGDHYEQY

v_gene: TRBV9
j_gene: TRBJ1-2
CDR3aa: ASSVREGLTNTHGYT

v_gene: TRBV4-1
j_gene: TRBJ1-1
CDR3aa: ASSQDTRGHTEAF

v_gene: TRBV29-1
j_gene: TRBJ2-7
CDR3aa: SVVVLGGTAVSYEQY

v_gene: TRBV5-6
j_gene: TRBJ2-4
CDR3aa: ASSFRSIQY

v_gene: TRBV30
j_gene: TRBJ1-2
CDR3aa: AWSSPSTGYYGYT

v_gene: TRBV5-1
j_gene: TRBJ1-5
CDR3aa: ASSFTGSDQPQH

v_gene: TRBV29-1
j_gene: TRBJ2-3
CDR3aa: SVDLGPDTQY

v_gene: TRBV2
j_gene: TRBJ1-2
CDR3aa: ASGVYGYT

v_gene: TRBV2
j_gene: TRBJ2-2
CDR3aa: ASSSGTSGVHRELF

v_gene: TRBV5-1
j_gene: TRBJ2-7
CDR3aa: ASSLAAGSYYEQY

v_gene: TRBV29-1
j_gene: TRBJ1-1
CDR3aa: SVADRLQQAF

v_gene: TRBV5-6
j_gene: TRBJ2-5
CDR3aa: ASSYPSAGLETQY

v_gene: TRBV7-9
j_gene: TRBJ2-3
CDR3aa: ASSPDRATDTQY

v_gene: TRBV7-9
j_gene: TRBJ2-1
CDR3aa: ASSPIAGAYNEQF

v_gene: TRBV29-1
j_gene: TRBJ2-2
CDR3aa: SVRDLPNTGELF

v_gene: TRBV6-1
j_gene: TRBJ2-7
CDR3aa: ASSEIAERALNEQY

v_gene: TRBV7-2
j_gene: TRBJ1-4
CDR3aa: ASSMDRGANEKLF

v_gene: TRBV29-1
j_gene: TRBJ1-1
CDR3aa: SVLRQVNTEAF

v_gene: TRBV6-5
j_gene: TRBJ1-2
CDR3aa: ASSYVGFYGYT

v_gene: TRBV9
j_gene: TRBJ1-1
CDR3aa: ASSARVGGTEAF

v_gene: TRBV30
j_gene: TRBJ1-5
CDR3aa: AWKSGDGVGQPQH

v_gene: TRBV29-1
j_gene: TRBJ2-5
CDR3aa: SAVFRAETQY

v_gene: TRBV9
j_gene: TRBJ2-5
CDR3aa: ASSAELPGGNQETQY

v_gene: TRBV9
j_gene: TRBJ1-2
CDR3aa: ASSPEGVNYGYT

v_gene: TRBV15
j_gene: TRBJ2-1
CDR3aa: ATSRGTDNEQF

v_gene: TRBV7-8
j_gene: TRBJ1-1
CDR3aa: ASSPRVLNTEAF

v_gene: TRBV2
j_gene: TRBJ2-5
CDR3aa: ASSVAGTQETQY

v_gene: TRBV5-6
j_gene: TRBJ2-7
CDR3aa: ASSEPTGTGGVEQY

v_gene: TRBV30
j_gene: TRBJ2-1
CDR3aa: AWSLGSTGPYNEQF

v_gene: TRBV9
j_gene: TRBJ2-3
CDR3aa: ASSVTGEATDTQY

v_gene: TRBV30
j_gene: TRBJ2-5
CDR3aa: AWERRAAQETQY

v_gene: TRBV10-3
j_gene: TRBJ2-7
CDR3aa: AISESIEGLHEQY

v_gene: TRBV25-1
j_gene: TRBJ2-3
CDR3aa: ASSLGTSGTDTQY

v_gene: TRBV5-1
j_gene: TRBJ1-5
CDR3aa: ASSLDGTSNQPQH

v_gene: TRBV6-6
j_gene: TRBJ1-2
CDR3aa: ASKRSGVANYGYT

v_gene: TRBV18
j_gene: TRBJ2-3
CDR3aa: ASSPQTNTDTQY

v_gene: TRBV30
j_gene: TRBJ2-7
CDR3aa: AWSVKGTGPLGY

v_gene: TRBV30
j_gene: TRBJ1-3
CDR3aa: AWSLRTGAGNTIY

v_gene: TRBV9
j_gene: TRBJ2-5
CDR3aa: ASSVGGQEETQY

v_gene: TRBV29-1
j_gene: TRBJ1-2
CDR3aa: SVRARDREGYT

v_gene: TRBV2
j_gene: TRBJ2-3
CDR3aa: ATGGMGAGTDTQY

v_gene: TRBV5-4
j_gene: TRBJ2-7
CDR3aa: ASSLDPNSYEQY

v_gene: TRBV5-1
j_gene: TRBJ1-6
CDR3aa: ASSPGQNNSPLH

v_gene: TRBV29-1
j_gene: TRBJ2-4
CDR3aa: SVESLAGAKNIQY

v_gene: TRBV30
j_gene: TRBJ2-7
CDR3aa: AWRDSYEQY

v_gene: TRBV27
j_gene: TRBJ2-2
CDR3aa: ASSPPRPNTGELF

v_gene: TRBV9
j_gene: TRBJ2-7
CDR3aa: ASSVGVGSYEQY

v_gene: TRBV10-3
j_gene: TRBJ1-5
CDR3aa: AISEDGITNQPQH

v_gene: TRBV5-1
j_gene: TRBJ2-1
CDR3aa: ASRGDLLSYNEQF

v_gene: TRBV30
j_gene: TRBJ2-2
CDR3aa: AWRRQNTGELF

v_gene: TRBV30
j_gene: TRBJ2-2
CDR3aa: AWGMTPTGTGELF

v_gene: TRBV30
j_gene: TRBJ2-7
CDR3aa: ALSVGGYEQY

v_gene: TRBV5-1
j_gene: TRBJ2-7
CDR3aa: ASRPFVRGPGTVKFYEQY

v_gene: TRBV6-1
j_gene: TRBJ2-2
CDR3aa: ASSETTVNTGELF